A single sample is the source of the 18 T cell receptor beta chains below, sequenced in a study of identical twins. TCRdb called the 5' RACE reads again in MiXCR, with one record for every CDR3 protein. The repertoire holds hundreds of thousands of distinct CDR3 sequences, roughly 6% seen once, with 1.5% to 2% in the top ten. The sequenced sample consisted of naive T cells sorted from blood. These receptors all stem from a man younger than 35 in good health.

This clonotype has at least ten counts. This chain uses TRBV29-1 with TRBJ2-7; 10 nucleotides match TRBD2. The CDR3 is 13 residues long. Unmatched junction bases numbered 3, after V lost 7 bases and J lost 0 bases. Germline-derived CDR1 and CDR2 are SQVTM and ANQGSEA. CDR3 sequence (DNA): TGCAGCGCCGGGACTAGCGACTCCTACGAGCAGTACTTC. Translation gives CSAGTSDSYEQYF.

The J gene is TRBJ2-6, the V gene TRBV4-2; tentative D call: TRBD2 (6 bases). CDR3 length equals 16 residues. The germline gives CDR1 LGHNA, CDR2 YNFKEQ. Trimming took 2 bases from V and 0 from J, leaving 8 bases between them. CDR3 loop: CASSQRGASGANVLTF. In DNA, the CDR3 is TGTGCCAGCAGCCAACGCGGGGCCTCTGGGGCCAACGTCCTGACTTTC.

This clonotype was recorded at least ten times. The rearrangement uses TRBV6-5 and TRBJ2-7; no definite D call. Germline V gene sequence: CDR1 MNHEY, CDR2 SVGAGI. The CDR3 loop spans 11 amino acids. V was trimmed by 7 bases and J by 6 bases, leaving 10 bases between them. The CDR3 spells CASKFLGEQYF. For the CDR3, the DNA is TGTGCCAGCAAATTTCTCGGCGAGCAGTACTTC.

The chain employs TRBV3-1 and TRBJ2-3, with 7 bases fitting TRBD1. Germline-derived CDR1 and CDR2 are LGHDT and YNNKEL (reference sequence). J was trimmed by 2 bases and V by 0 bases; bases with no gene match: 5. This CDR3 has 16 residues. CDR3 bases: TGTGCCAGCAGCCAAGAAAGGACAGGATTCACAGATACGCAGTATTTT. Protein sequence: CASSQERTGFTDTQYF.

V gene TRBV6-1 combines with J gene TRBJ1-2; TRBD1 aligns across 7 bases. The CDR3 contains 15 residues. The V gene end was trimmed by 5 bases and the J gene end by 3 bases; junction bases not matched to a gene: 9. CDR1 MNHNS and CDR2 SASEGT come from the germline V gene. Here the CDR3 reads CASSLLTGSDYGYTF. Here the CDR3 DNA reads TGTGCCAGCAGTCTATTGACAGGGAGCGACTATGGCTACACCTTC.

This clonotype was observed at least ten times. The genes are TRBV7-9 and TRBJ2-3, with D perhaps matching TRBD1 (5 bases). Trimming took off 8 bases at V and 0 bases at J, with 12 bases between the two ends. CDR1 and CDR2 from the germline V gene are SEHNR and FQNEAQ (reference sequence). The CDR3 totals 14 residues. Here the CDR3 DNA reads TGTGCCAGCCAAACAGGCCCTAGCACAGATACGCAGTATTTT. Translated: CASQTGPSTDTQYF.

This clonotype was counted many times. The chain carries TRBV5-1 and TRBJ2-1, with a tentative D call TRBD2 (5 bases). Between the trimmed V and J ends, which lost 2 bases and 10 bases, there was a span of 16 bases. The CDR3 is made up of 14 amino acids. CDR1 is SGHRS and CDR2 is YFSETQ in the germline V gene. The CDR3 DNA follows: TGCGCCAGCAGCTTAAGCGGAGACTTCGTCGAGCAGTTCTTC. Residues: CASSLSGDFVEQFF.

This clonotype was recorded at least ten times. The V gene is TRBV5-1, the J gene TRBJ2-5; D possibly corresponds to TRBD2 (5 bases). Per the germline V gene, CDR1 is SGHRS and CDR2 is YFSETQ. Trimming removed 4 bases from V and 3 bases from J, with 10 bases in between. The CDR3 loop spans 13 amino acids. The CDR3 spells CASSPGSEETQYF. In nucleotides, the CDR3 is TGCGCCAGCAGCCCGGGGTCAGAAGAGACCCAGTACTTC. Variable domain in full (rest from reference TRBV5-1 and TRBJ2-5): KAGVTQTPRYLIKTRGQQVTLSCSPISGHRSVSWYQQTPGQGLQFLFEYFSETQRNKGNFPGRFSGRQFSNSRSEMNVSTLELGDSALYLCASSPGSEETQYFGPGTRLLVL.

The rearrangement links TRBV5-1 to TRBJ2-7, with 9 bases identical to TRBD2. Germline V CDR1 and CDR2: SGHRS, YFSETQ. V lost 1 base and J lost 2; bases outside the gene matches: 4. The CDR3 extends over 15 amino acids. The CDR3 loop reads CASSLLAGNTYEQYV. As DNA, the CDR3 is TGCGCCAGCAGCTTGCTAGCGGGAAATACCTACGAGCAGTACGTC.

The rearrangement joins TRBV7-9 to TRBJ2-7; 8 nucleotides match TRBD1. V gave up 4 bases and J gave up 6 bases; unmatched junction bases: 11. The CDR3 sequence is 15 residues long. Germline CDR1 is SEHNR and CDR2 is FQNEAQ (reference sequence). The CDR3 here is CASSSRQGYIGEQYF. CDR3 bases: TGTGCCAGCAGCTCCCGACAGGGGTATATCGGCGAGCAGTACTTC.

This clonotype was detected ten times or more. This rearrangement joins TRBV12-3 or TRBV12-4 to TRBJ2-1; D might be TRBD2 (6 bases). The germline V and J ends were trimmed by 5 bases and 1 base, with 9 bases remaining between them. The CDR3 extends over 14 amino acids. The CDR3 region is CASSHRESYNEQFF. In nucleotides, the CDR3 is TGTGCCAGCAGTCACCGGGAGTCCTACAATGAGCAGTTCTTC.

There are many counts of this clonotype. The rearrangement uses TRBV12-3 or TRBV12-4 and TRBJ1-5; D remains unclear. Trimming left V 6 bases short and J 5 bases short, with 8 bases between. The CDR3 length is 12 residues. For the CDR3, the DNA is TGTGCCAGCAGCCTCAATGATCAGCCCCAGCATTTT. Encoded protein: CASSLNDQPQHF.

In this sample, this clonotype turned up a few times. The chain uses TRBV11-2 and TRBJ1-6, with 8 bases matching TRBD1. Germline CDR1 reads SGHAT; CDR2 reads FQNNGV. There are 16 residues in the CDR3. The J segment lost 10 bases and the V segment lost 4 bases, leaving 12 bases of the junction unmatched. DNA of the CDR3: TGTGCCAGCAGCTCCCTAAGGACAGGGTCGGGATCACCCCTCCACTTT. As protein: CASSSLRTGSGSPLHF.

This clonotype was recorded at least ten times. The V and J genes are TRBV20-1 and TRBJ1-1; D is possibly TRBD1 (5 bases). Trimming pared 3 bases from V and 3 bases from J, leaving 14 bases between. From germline, CDR1 is DFQATT and CDR2 SNEGSKA (reference sequence). The CDR3 has 14 residues. Here the CDR3 DNA reads TGCAGTGCTAGTTCGAGAGACAGACACACTGAAGCTTTCTTT. Translation: CSASSRDRHTEAFF.

The sample holds many counts of this clonotype. The V and J genes are TRBV30 and TRBJ2-1, with D hard to call. Trimming took off 0 bases at V and 8 bases at J, with 11 bases between the two ends. Germline V lookup: CDR1 GTSNPN, CDR2 SVGIG (reference sequence). The CDR3 length is 13 residues. CDR3 protein: CAWSVGVLHEQFF. CDR3 in DNA: TGTGCCTGGAGTGTTGGGGTTCTCCATGAGCAGTTCTTC.

This clonotype was observed at least ten times. J is TRBJ1-1 and V is TRBV12-3 or TRBV12-4; D remains ambiguous. The CDR3 loop spans 12 amino acids. V was cut by 3 bases and J by 4 bases, with 6 bases left in between. Here the CDR3 DNA reads TGTGCCAGCAGTTTGTTGTTCACTGAAGCTTTCTTT. Its translation: CASSLLFTEAFF.

This clonotype occurred a few times. The CDR3 does not end in the conserved phenylalanine or tryptophan, so this is likely a read error. The V call is TRBV11-2, the J call TRBJ1-3; D remains ambiguous. The CDR3 spans 18 residues. V gave up 5 bases and J gave up 0 bases, with 20 bases separating them. CDR1 and CDR2 (germline): SGHAT, FQNNGV. CDR3 loop: CASSGGPGSRRSGNTIYS. CDR3 nucleotide sequence: TGTGCCAGCAGCGGAGGGCCCGGTTCCCGACGCTCTGGAAACACCATATATTCT.

As DNA, the CDR3 is TGTGCCAGCAGTTTAGCGTCACAGGGATACCCCTACAATGAGCAGTTCTTC. Translation gives CASSLASQGYPYNEQFF. The chain couples TRBV12-3 or TRBV12-4 to TRBJ2-1; maybe TRBD1 (6 bases). Trimming left V 0 bases short and J 2 bases short, with 14 bases between. The CDR3 extends over 17 amino acids.